This T cell receptor beta chain derives from a study of T cell therapy after organ transplantation (dated by TCRdb to between 2018 and 2020). As for the study more broadly: The therapy products consisted of autologous CMV-specific T cells grown in vitro for 2 to 3 weeks using a peptide pool of 30 HLA class I and II CMV epitopes. The study was a follow-up TRBV repertoire analysis of an open-label phase I trial of autologous CMV-specific adoptive T cell therapy in solid-organ transplant recipients. The median number of CMV-specific T cells given to patients was 1.92 x 10^8, delivered over 2 to 6 intravenous infusions. Blood samples for the short-term post-therapy time point were taken 4 to 8 weeks after therapy ended. Long-term post-therapy samples were obtainable from only about 85% of the 10 patients. Each patient got up to 6 T cell doses, given every 2 weeks, and was then monitored for 25 to 30 weeks after finishing therapy. Of the roughly 10 patients, eight were classified as clinical responders and two as nonresponders. The paper as a whole reports these results and caveats: The small number of expansions detected in nonresponders may reflect reduced sample coverage resulting from poor CD8+ T cell yield. The fold change in CD8 clonality after therapy was inversely correlated with pretherapy clonality, which suggests that less biased repertoires were more open to remodeling. Because the cohort was small, confounders such as concurrent antirejection and antiviral medications could not be assessed. Reconstitution after therapy appeared to involve both transferred clonotypes and endogenous clonotypes that were not detected in the therapy products. Nonresponders showed marked pretherapy clonal expansions with minimal repertoire change after therapy.

TRB CDR3 regions were amplified from genomic DNA with the immunoSEQ two-step, bias-controlled multiplex PCR assay. Sequencing of CDR3 libraries was carried out on an Illumina NextSeq 500. From the authors' description of their analysis: The immunoSEQ Analyzer platform was used for initial alignment and bioinformatics, including bias normalization against synthetic CDR3 analogs. V, D and J gene annotation followed the IMGT database definitions. Further TRBV analyses used VDJtools version 1.1.10 and the R package tcR version 2.2.1.11 with default settings. GLIPH analysis was performed with version 1.0 using default settings. In CDR3 sequences with at least 5 reads, significant changes in clonotype frequency were tested by a 2-sided binomial test with Benjamini-Hochberg correction (alpha = 0.01). This is the immuneACCESS table as TCRdb keeps it, with only in-frame sequences that have V and J called. A part of the clones is gone; compared with another copy, unresolved V genes explain less than half, and the rest is unexplained. The D gene and trimming were derived from the DNA, and the V and J assignments and clone size from that table. A total of approximately 20,000 clones appear in this sample, roughly four fifths of them only once. The leading ten clones occupy nearly 9.5% of the sample.

Notes on this clone: Its binding antigen is unknown. It has no much larger one-base neighbor in the sample; base qualities were not kept.

Taken with the paper, the label for time point translates to: 4-8 weeks after completion of therapy. Patients were solid-organ transplant recipients with drug-resistant/recurrent cytomegalovirus. Some ten trial participants were chosen for repertoire analysis on the basis of the availability of post-therapy peripheral blood mononuclear cells. A BD FACSAria III was used to sort viable CD3+CD8+CD4- lymphocytes from PBMCs. The Qiagen DNeasy Kit was used to extract genomic DNA from the sorted cells. CDR1 and CDR2, per the germline V gene, are MNHEY and SVGAGI. Trimming takes 6 bases off V and 5 bases off J; junction bases not matched to a gene: 12. Including cysteine and phenylalanine, the CDR3 has 15 amino acids. Only CDR3 DNA remains: 45 bases, in frame from the first base.

Here the sequenced sample was CD8+ T cells from blood, taken after autologous CMV-specific T cell therapy. This receptor was taken from a human patient who had received a solid organ transplant and had CMV disease. In patients who had a transplant, some T cells may come from the graft donor. Rearrangement joined TRBV6-5 to TRBJ2-7, with 8 bases in between that match TRBD2. CDR3 loop: CASSLSAGVYDEQYF. The nucleotides read TGTGCCAGCAGCCTCTCAGCGGGAGTCTACGACGAGCAGTACTTC.